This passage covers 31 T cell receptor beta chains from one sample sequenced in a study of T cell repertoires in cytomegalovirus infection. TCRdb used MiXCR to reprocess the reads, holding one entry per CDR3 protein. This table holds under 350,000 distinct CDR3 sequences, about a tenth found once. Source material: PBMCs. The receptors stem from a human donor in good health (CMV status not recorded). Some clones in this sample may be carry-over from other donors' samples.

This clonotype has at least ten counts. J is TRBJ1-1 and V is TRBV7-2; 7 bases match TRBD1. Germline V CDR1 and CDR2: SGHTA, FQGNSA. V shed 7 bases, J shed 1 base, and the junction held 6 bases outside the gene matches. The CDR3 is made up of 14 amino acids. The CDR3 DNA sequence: TGTGCCAGCAAAGTCAGGGGGAAGAACACTGAAGCTTTCTTT. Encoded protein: CASKVRGKNTEAFF.

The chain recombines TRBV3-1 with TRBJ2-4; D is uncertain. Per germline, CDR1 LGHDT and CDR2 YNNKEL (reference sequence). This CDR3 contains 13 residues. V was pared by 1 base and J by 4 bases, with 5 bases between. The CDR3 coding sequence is TGTGCCAGCAGCCAAGGTCAGAAAAACATTCAGTACTTC. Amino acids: CASSQGQKNIQYF.

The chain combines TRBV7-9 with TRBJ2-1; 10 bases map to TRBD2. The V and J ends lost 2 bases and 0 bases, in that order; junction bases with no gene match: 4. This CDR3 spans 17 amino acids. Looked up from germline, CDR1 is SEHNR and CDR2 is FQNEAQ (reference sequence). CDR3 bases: TGTGCCAGCAGCTTATCTACTAGCGGGGCCTCCTACAATGAGCAGTTCTTC. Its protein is CASSLSTSGASYNEQFF.

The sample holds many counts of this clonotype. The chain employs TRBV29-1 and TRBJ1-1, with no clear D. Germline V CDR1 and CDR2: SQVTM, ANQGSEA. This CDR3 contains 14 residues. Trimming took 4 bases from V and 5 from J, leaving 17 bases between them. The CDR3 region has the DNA TGCAGCGTTGGGTGGGTTAGTGGAGGGACTGAAGCTTTCTTT. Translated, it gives CSVGWVSGGTEAFF.

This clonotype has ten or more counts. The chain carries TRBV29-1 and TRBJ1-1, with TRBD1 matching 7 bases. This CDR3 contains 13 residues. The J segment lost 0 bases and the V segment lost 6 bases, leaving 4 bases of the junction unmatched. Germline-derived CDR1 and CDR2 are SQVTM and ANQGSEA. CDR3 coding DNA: TGCAGCGTGAGGGGGCGCGTGAACACTGAAGCTTTCTTT. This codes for CSVRGRVNTEAFF.

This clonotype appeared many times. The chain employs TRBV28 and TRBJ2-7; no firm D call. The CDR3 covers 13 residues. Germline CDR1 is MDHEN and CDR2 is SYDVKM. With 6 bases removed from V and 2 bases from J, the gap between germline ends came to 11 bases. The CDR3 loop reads CASSRDPAYEQYV. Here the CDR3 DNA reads TGTGCCAGCAGCCGTGACCCTGCCTACGAGCAGTACGTC.

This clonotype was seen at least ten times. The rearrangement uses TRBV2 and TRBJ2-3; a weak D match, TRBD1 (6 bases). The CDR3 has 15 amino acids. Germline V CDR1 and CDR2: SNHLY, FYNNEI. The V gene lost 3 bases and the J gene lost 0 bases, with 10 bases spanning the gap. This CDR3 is CASSDPGASTDTQYF. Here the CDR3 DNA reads TGTGCCAGCAGTGACCCAGGGGCTAGCACAGATACGCAGTATTTT. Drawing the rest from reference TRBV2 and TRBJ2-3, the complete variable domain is EPEVTQTPSHQVTQMGQEVILRCVPISNHLYFYWYRQILGQKVEFLVSFYNNEISEKSEIFDDQFSVERPDGSNFTLKIRSTKLEDSAMYFCASSDPGASTDTQYFGPGTRLTVL.

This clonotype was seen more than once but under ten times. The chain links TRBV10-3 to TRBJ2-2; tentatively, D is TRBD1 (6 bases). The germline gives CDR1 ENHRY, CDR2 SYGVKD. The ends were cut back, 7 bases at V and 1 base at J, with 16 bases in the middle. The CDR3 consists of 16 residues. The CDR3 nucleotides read TGTGCCATCAAGCCAGGGGCCGCTTTGAACACCGGGGAGCTGTTTTTT. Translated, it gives CAIKPGAALNTGELFF.

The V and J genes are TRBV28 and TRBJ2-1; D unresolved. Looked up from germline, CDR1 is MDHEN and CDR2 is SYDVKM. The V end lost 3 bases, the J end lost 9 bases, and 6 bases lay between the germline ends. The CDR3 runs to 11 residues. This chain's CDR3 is CASSFLSEQFF. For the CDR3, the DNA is TGTGCCAGCAGTTTTCTCTCTGAGCAGTTCTTC.

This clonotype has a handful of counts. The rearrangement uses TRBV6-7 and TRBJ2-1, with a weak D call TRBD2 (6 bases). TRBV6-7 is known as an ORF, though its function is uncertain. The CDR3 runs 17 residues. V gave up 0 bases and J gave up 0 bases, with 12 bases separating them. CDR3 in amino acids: CASSYSKVADSYNEQFF. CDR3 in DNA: TGTGCCAGCAGTTACTCGAAAGTAGCGGACTCCTACAATGAGCAGTTCTTC.

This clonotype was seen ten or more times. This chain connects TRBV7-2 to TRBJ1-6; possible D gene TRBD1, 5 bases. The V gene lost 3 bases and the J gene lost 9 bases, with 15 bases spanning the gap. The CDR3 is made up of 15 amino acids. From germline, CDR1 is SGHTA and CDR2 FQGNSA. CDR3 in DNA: TGTGCCAGCAGCTTGACGTCGATGGGGCGTTCACCCCTCCACTTT. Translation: CASSLTSMGRSPLHF.

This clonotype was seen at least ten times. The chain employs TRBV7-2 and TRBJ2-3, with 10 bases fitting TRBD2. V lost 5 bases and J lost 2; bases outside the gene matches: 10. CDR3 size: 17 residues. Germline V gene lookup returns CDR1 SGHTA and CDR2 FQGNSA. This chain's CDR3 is CASSKPKRGGITDTQYF. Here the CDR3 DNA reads TGTGCCAGCAGCAAACCTAAGCGGGGGGGCATCACAGATACGCAGTATTTT.

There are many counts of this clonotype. The CDR3 DNA sequence: TGTGCCACCAGGGAGGGGCTGATTTTTGATGAGCAGTTCTTC. Protein product: CATREGLIFDEQFF. This chain links TRBV6-2 or TRBV6-3 with TRBJ2-1; TRBD2 matches 7 bases. The CDR3 is 14 residues long. Germline V CDR1 and CDR2: MNHEY, SVGEGT. Trimming cost V 10 bases and J 8 bases; bases outside gene matches: 14.

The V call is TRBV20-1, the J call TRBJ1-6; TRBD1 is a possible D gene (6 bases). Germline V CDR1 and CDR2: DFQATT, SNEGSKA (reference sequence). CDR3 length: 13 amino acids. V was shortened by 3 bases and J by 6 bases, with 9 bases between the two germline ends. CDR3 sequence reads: CSARQGGNSPLHF. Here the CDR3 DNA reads TGCAGTGCTAGGCAAGGGGGTAATTCACCCCTCCACTTT.

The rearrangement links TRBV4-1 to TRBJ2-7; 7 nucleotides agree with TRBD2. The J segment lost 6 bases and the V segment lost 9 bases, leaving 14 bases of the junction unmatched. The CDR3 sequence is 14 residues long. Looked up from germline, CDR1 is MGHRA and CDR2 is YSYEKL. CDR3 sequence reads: CARPGGGKWCEQYV. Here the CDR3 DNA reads TGCGCCAGGCCGGGAGGCGGGAAATGGTGCGAGCAGTACGTC.

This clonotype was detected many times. This chain's CDR3 is CSVETGTATYEQYF. In DNA form, the CDR3 reads TGCAGCGTGGAAACCGGGACAGCCACCTACGAGCAGTACTTC. V usage is TRBV29-1 and J usage is TRBJ2-7; 7 nucleotides match TRBD1. The germline CDR1 and CDR2 sequences are SQVTM and ANQGSEA. The junction had 10 bases not matched to a gene; V was cut back by 6 bases and J by 2 bases. CDR3 length equals 14 residues.

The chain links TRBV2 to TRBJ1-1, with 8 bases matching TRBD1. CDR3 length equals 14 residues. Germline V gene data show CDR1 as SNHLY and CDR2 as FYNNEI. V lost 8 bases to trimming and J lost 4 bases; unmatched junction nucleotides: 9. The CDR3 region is CASREGQGATEAFF. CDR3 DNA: TGTGCCAGCCGGGAAGGACAGGGAGCCACTGAAGCTTTCTTT.

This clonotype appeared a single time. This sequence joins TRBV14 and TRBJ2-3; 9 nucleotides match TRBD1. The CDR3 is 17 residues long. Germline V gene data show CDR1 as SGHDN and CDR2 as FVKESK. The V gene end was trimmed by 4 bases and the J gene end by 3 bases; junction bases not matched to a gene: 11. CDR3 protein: CASSPRTGGAWTDTQYF. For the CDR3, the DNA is TGTGCCAGCAGCCCCCGTACAGGGGGCGCTTGGACAGATACGCAGTATTTT.

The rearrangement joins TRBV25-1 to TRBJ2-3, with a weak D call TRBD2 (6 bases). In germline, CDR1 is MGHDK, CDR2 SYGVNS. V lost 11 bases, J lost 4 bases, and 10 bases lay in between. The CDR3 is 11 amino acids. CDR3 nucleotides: TGTGCCTCGGGGGAGGCAGATACGCAGTATTTT. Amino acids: CASGEADTQYF.

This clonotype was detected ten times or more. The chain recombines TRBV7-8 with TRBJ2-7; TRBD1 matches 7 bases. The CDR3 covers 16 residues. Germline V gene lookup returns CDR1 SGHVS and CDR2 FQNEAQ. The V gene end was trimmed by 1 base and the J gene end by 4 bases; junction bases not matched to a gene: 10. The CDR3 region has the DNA TGTGCCAGCAGCTTAGGGGCACAGGGGCGCTTTTACGAGCAGTACGTC. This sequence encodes CASSLGAQGRFYEQYV.

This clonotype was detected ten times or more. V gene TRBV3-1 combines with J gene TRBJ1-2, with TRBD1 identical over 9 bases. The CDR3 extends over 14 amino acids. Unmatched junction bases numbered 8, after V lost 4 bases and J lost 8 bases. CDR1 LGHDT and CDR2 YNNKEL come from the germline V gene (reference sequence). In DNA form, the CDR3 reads TGTGCCAGCAGCCCGCCGACAGGGGGGTACGGCTACACCTTC. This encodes CASSPPTGGYGYTF.

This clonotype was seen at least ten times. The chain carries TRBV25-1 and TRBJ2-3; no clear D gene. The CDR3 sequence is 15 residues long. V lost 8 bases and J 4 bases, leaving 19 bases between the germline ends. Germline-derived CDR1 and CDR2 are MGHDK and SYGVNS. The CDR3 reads CASARVAGTADTQYF. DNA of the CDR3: TGTGCCAGCGCCAGAGTAGCAGGCACGGCAGATACGCAGTATTTT.

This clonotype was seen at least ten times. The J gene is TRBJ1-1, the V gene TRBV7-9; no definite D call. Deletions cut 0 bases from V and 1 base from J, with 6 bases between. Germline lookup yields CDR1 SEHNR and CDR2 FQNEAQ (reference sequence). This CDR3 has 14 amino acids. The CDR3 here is CASSLANRNTEAFF. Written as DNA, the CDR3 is TGTGCCAGCAGCTTAGCGAACAGGAACACTGAAGCTTTCTTT.

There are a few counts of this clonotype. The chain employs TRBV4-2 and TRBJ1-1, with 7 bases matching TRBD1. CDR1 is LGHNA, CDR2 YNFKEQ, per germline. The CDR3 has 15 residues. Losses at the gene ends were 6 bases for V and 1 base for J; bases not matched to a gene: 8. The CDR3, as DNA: TGTGCCAGCAGTCTCGAGGAGGGGGCGAACACTGAAGCTTTCTTT. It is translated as CASSLEEGANTEAFF.

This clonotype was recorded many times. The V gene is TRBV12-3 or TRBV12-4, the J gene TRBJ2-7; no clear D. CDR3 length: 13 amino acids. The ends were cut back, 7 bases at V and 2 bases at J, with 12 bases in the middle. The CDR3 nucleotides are TGTGCCAGCACCCCCGGATTTGCCTACGAGCAGTACTTC. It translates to CASTPGFAYEQYF.

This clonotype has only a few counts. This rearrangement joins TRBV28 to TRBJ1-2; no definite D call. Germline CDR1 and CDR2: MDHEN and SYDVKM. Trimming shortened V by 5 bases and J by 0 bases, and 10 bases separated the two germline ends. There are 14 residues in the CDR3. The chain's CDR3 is CASSNPRANYGYTF. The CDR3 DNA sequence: TGTGCCAGCAGTAATCCTCGAGCTAACTATGGCTACACCTTC.

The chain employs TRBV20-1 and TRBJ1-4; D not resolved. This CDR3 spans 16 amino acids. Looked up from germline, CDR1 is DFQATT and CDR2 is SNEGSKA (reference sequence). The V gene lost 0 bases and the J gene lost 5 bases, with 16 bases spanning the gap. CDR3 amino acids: CSARDLFGGGNEKLFF. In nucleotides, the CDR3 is TGCAGTGCTAGAGACCTGTTTGGCGGTGGAAATGAAAAACTGTTTTTT.

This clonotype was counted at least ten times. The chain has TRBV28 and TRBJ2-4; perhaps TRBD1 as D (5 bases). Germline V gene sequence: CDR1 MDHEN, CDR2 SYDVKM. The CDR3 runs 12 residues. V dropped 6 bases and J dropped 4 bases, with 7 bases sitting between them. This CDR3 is CASRGAKNIQYF. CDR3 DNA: TGTGCCAGCAGAGGGGCAAAAAACATTCAGTACTTC.

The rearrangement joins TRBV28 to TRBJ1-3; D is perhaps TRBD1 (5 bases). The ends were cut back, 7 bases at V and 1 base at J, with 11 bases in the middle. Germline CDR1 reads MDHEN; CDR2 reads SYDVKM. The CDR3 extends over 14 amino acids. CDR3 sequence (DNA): TGTGCCAGCATCCCACGGGGGTCTGGAAACACCATATATTTT. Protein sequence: CASIPRGSGNTIYF.

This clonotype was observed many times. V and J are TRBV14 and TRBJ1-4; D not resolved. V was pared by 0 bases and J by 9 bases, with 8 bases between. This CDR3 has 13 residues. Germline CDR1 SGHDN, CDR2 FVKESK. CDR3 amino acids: CASSQDSEKKLFF. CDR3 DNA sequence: TGTGCCAGCAGCCAAGATTCAGAAAAAAAACTGTTTTTT.

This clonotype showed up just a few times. The CDR3 loop reads CASSLAVTGGPPSSYEQYF. CDR3 coding DNA: TGTGCCAGCAGTTTAGCGGTGACAGGGGGTCCTCCAAGCTCCTACGAGCAGTACTTC. V is TRBV12-3 or TRBV12-4 and J is TRBJ2-7; 9 bases are shared with TRBD1. Trimming removed 0 bases from V and 0 bases from J; junction bases left unmatched: 12. CDR3 length: 19 residues.